This is a list of T cell receptor beta chains from one sample in a study of identical twins. TCRdb used MiXCR to reprocess the 5' RACE reads, holding one entry per CDR3 protein. The sample has over 200,000 distinct CDR3 sequences, roughly 7.1% seen once; the top ten hold 14% to 15%. In addition, the sample was reused for a study of T cells expressing NK-cell markers.

The sample comprised CD8+ T cells sorted from blood. These receptors were obtained from a woman aged 18-30 years in good health. CDR3s include the opening cysteine and the closing phenylalanine or tryptophan. The order of the fields is CDR3 protein, CDR3 DNA, V gene, clone size, J gene, D gene. The D gene is left open where the match is weak. Not all rows give a size; the values are once, few, many and, for expanded clones, a class.

CASSPRNNEQFF,TGTGCCAGCTCCCCCAGGAACAATGAGCAGTTCTTC,TRBV11-3,few,TRBJ2-1,-
CAMSLGSYNEQFF,TGTGCCATGAGCTTGGGTAGTTACAATGAGCAGTTCTTC,TRBV5-6,-,TRBJ2-1,-
CSAQDGLGKVFF,TGCAGTGCCCAGGACGGGCTGGGTAAAGTGTTTTTT,TRBV20-1,-,TRBJ1-4,-
CASVPGTGSYEQYF,TGTGCCAGCGTCCCCGGGACCGGATCCTACGAGCAGTACTTC,TRBV25-1,-,TRBJ2-7,-
CASRIAGTVNTEAFF,TGTGCCAGCAGAATAGCCGGGACAGTGAACACTGAAGCTTTCTTT,TRBV7-9,many,TRBJ1-1,TRBD1
CASPDRVNEQFF,TGTGCCAGCCCGGACAGGGTCAATGAGCAGTTCTTC,TRBV2,few,TRBJ2-1,TRBD1
CASSSRGGFREQNNEQFF,TGTGCCAGCAGCTCCAGGGGAGGATTTCGGGAACAGAACAATGAGCAGTTCTTC,TRBV11-1,many,TRBJ2-1,-
CASSFNDGSEAFF,TGTGCCAGCAGCTTCAATGACGGTTCTGAAGCTTTCTTT,TRBV7-2,-,TRBJ1-1,-
CASSQATGSYNEQFF,TGCGCCAGCAGCCAAGCGACTGGCTCCTACAATGAGCAGTTCTTC,TRBV4-3,many,TRBJ2-1,-
CASSFDQETQYF,TGTGCCAGCAGTTTCGACCAAGAGACCCAGTACTTC,TRBV12-3/TRBV12-4,many,TRBJ2-5,-
CASSFGPPNEQFF,TGTGCCAGCAGTTTTGGTCCACCCAATGAGCAGTTCTTC,TRBV12-3/TRBV12-4,-,TRBJ2-1,-
CASSWSANEQFF,TGTGCCAGCAGCTGGAGTGCCAATGAGCAGTTCTTC,TRBV11-2,few,TRBJ2-1,-
CASSIGPGTGELFF,TGTGCCAGTAGTATAGGCCCGGGGACCGGGGAGCTGTTTTTT,TRBV19,-,TRBJ2-2,-
CASRISGTGFANEQFF,TGTGCCAGCAGAATTAGCGGGACCGGGTTCGCCAATGAGCAGTTCTTC,TRBV27,few,TRBJ2-1,TRBD2
CASSGQGSSYNEQFF,TGCGCCAGCAGCGGTCAGGGGAGCTCCTACAATGAGCAGTTCTTC,TRBV4-3,-,TRBJ2-1,-
CAIGHRGPDTQYF,TGTGCCATCGGACACCGGGGCCCAGATACGCAGTATTTT,TRBV12-3/TRBV12-4,-,TRBJ2-3,-
CASSQLWPIGEMNTEAFF,TGCGCCAGCAGCCAGCTATGGCCCATAGGGGAAATGAACACTGAAGCTTTCTTT,TRBV4-3,many,TRBJ1-1,-
CASSHFPSGQVIGGYTF,TGTGCCAGCAGTCATTTTCCATCGGGACAGGTTATAGGGGGCTACACCTTC,TRBV12-3/TRBV12-4,many,TRBJ1-2,TRBD1
CASNPSGPTDTQYF,TGTGCCAGCAACCCTAGCGGACCCACAGATACGCAGTATTTT,TRBV12-3/TRBV12-4,many,TRBJ2-3,TRBD2
CSASEVNTEAFF,TGCAGTGCTAGTGAAGTGAACACTGAAGCTTTCTTT,TRBV20-1,-,TRBJ1-1,-
CASSRDSVGSNQPQHF,TGTGCCAGCAGCCGCGACAGCGTGGGTAGCAATCAGCCCCAGCATTTT,TRBV7-9,many,TRBJ1-5,-
CASSYTSGVNNEQFF,TGTGCCAGCAGTTACACAAGCGGGGTGAACAATGAGCAGTTCTTC,TRBV6-5,-,TRBJ2-1,TRBD2
CSVMSGEQYF,TGCAGCGTCATGTCGGGGGAGCAGTACTTC,TRBV29-1,-,TRBJ2-7,-
CASSVSGDLYGYTF,TGTGCCAGCAGCGTATCTGGCGATCTCTATGGCTACACCTTC,TRBV9,many,TRBJ1-2,-
CASSQGGERFF,TGTGCCAGCAGCCAGGGTGGTGAAAGGTTCTTC,TRBV7-2,few,TRBJ2-1,-
CASSLESLIHEQYF,TGTGCCAGCAGCTTAGAATCGCTGATCCACGAGCAGTACTTC,TRBV7-8,many,TRBJ2-7,-
CASSQDFGVQPQHF,TGTGCCAGCAGCCAAGATTTTGGGGTGCAGCCCCAGCATTTT,TRBV3-1,many,TRBJ1-5,-
CASRTGVTEAFF,TGTGCCAGCAGGACAGGGGTTACTGAAGCTTTCTTT,TRBV12-3/TRBV12-4,many,TRBJ1-1,TRBD1
CASSQERDRRAEAFF,TGTGCCAGCAGCCAAGAACGTGACCGTCGGGCTGAAGCTTTCTTT,TRBV3-1,many,TRBJ1-1,-
CASSGQWGGETQYF,TGTGCCAGCAGCGGACAGTGGGGGGGGGAGACCCAGTACTTC,TRBV27,once,TRBJ2-5,-
CASGTGQPPYEQYF,TGTGCTAGTGGTACGGGACAACCCCCCTACGAGCAGTACTTC,TRBV12-5,few,TRBJ2-7,-
CACLTMTGEQYF,TGTGCCTGCCTAACCATGACGGGGGAGCAGTACTTC,TRBV30,-,TRBJ2-7,-
CASRTGMGETQYF,TGTGCCAGCAGAACAGGGATGGGGGAGACCCAGTACTTC,TRBV6-1,-,TRBJ2-5,-
CASSLVILGRETQYF,TGCGCCAGCAGCTTGGTTATCCTGGGAAGAGAGACCCAGTACTTC,TRBV5-1,few,TRBJ2-5,-
CASSQSFTGSAYGYTF,TGTGCCAGCAGCCAATCATTCACAGGGAGTGCCTATGGCTACACCTTC,TRBV3-1,many,TRBJ1-2,-
CSVPWGTEAFF,TGCAGCGTCCCGTGGGGCACGGAAGCTTTCTTT,TRBV29-1,few,TRBJ1-1,-
CASSLMTDNYGYTF,TGTGCCAGCAGCCTAATGACGGATAACTATGGCTACACCTTC,TRBV11-1,-,TRBJ1-2,-
CASSSPGERDYNEQFF,TGTGCCAGCAGTTCCCCGGGAGAGAGGGACTACAATGAGCAGTTCTTC,TRBV6-2/TRBV6-3,-,TRBJ2-1,-
CASSLVAASSYEQYF,TGTGCCAGCAGCTTAGTCGCCGCTAGCTCCTACGAGCAGTACTTC,TRBV7-2,many,TRBJ2-7,-
CASSHARDSSYEQYF,TGCGCCAGCAGCCATGCGAGGGATAGCTCCTACGAGCAGTACTTC,TRBV4-3,-,TRBJ2-7,-
CAISSGTGVQETQYF,TGTGCCATCAGCTCCGGGACAGGGGTTCAAGAGACCCAGTACTTC,TRBV5-6,-,TRBJ2-5,TRBD1
CASSLIPRIDYGYTF,TGTGCCAGCAGCTTGATTCCACGGATAGACTATGGCTACACCTTC,TRBV5-5,-,TRBJ1-2,-
CASRVGAGEGNSPLHF,TGTGCCTCTCGGGTGGGGGCTGGGGAGGGCAATTCACCCCTCCACTTT,TRBV27,-,TRBJ1-6,-
CASTVSNQPQHF,TGTGCCAGCACCGTAAGCAATCAGCCCCAGCATTTT,TRBV12-3/TRBV12-4,-,TRBJ1-5,-
CASASSGIYEQFF,TGTGCCAGCGCGAGTAGCGGGATATATGAGCAGTTCTTC,TRBV2,few,TRBJ2-1,TRBD2
CASSSYRGGTGELFF,TGTGCCAGCAGCTCCTACAGGGGTGGAACCGGGGAGCTGTTTTTT,TRBV7-9,few,TRBJ2-2,TRBD1
CASSPQMVGDTEAFF,TGTGCCAGCAGCCCCCAAATGGTGGGGGACACTGAAGCTTTCTTT,TRBV9,few,TRBJ1-1,-
CASSSGASPYEQYF,TGTGCCAGCAGTTCGGGGGCTTCTCCCTACGAGCAGTACTTC,TRBV12-3/TRBV12-4,many,TRBJ2-7,-
CSAPKKLAGGLSYEQYF,TGCAGTGCTCCGAAAAAACTAGCGGGGGGACTCTCCTACGAGCAGTACTTC,TRBV20-1,many,TRBJ2-7,TRBD2
CASSVRDNEQFF,TGTGCCAGCAGCGTAAGGGACAATGAGCAGTTCTTC,TRBV9,-,TRBJ2-1,-
CSANPAGSSAGDTQYF,TGCAGTGCTAACCCAGCGGGGTCCTCCGCAGGAGATACGCAGTATTTT,TRBV20-1,-,TRBJ2-3,TRBD2
CASRRQGLATNEKLFF,TGTGCCAGCAGACGACAGGGGTTGGCAACTAATGAAAAACTGTTTTTT,TRBV6-1,-,TRBJ1-4,TRBD1
CASSFTNEQFF,TGTGCCAGCAGTTTTACTAATGAGCAGTTCTTC,TRBV12-3/TRBV12-4,many,TRBJ2-1,-
CASSPAYGLAREQYF,TGCGCCAGCAGCCCAGCGTACGGACTGGCTAGAGAGCAGTACTTC,TRBV4-1,few,TRBJ2-7,-